This TCR beta chain appears in the sequencing data of a study of blood T cell repertoires in COVID-19. Study context: The United States, Italy and Spain were the sources of the acute and convalescent COVID-19 samples. In each case, the material was cDNA or gDNA derived from T cells, B-cell-depleted T cells, or PBMCs.

With 4 bases removed from V and 11 bases from J, the gap between germline ends came to 11 bases. Looked up from germline, CDR1 is SQVTM and CDR2 is ANQGSEA. The CDR3 covers 10 residues. Patients of the Seattle cohort, enrolled during active infection, were followed longitudinally. In the study's own analysis: Cell counts per sample came from amplifying reference gene primers. The assay was immunoSEQ multiplex PCR, and TCRdb's table has in-frame clones only and misses some. That table is the source of V, J and clone size, and D and trimming were worked out from the DNA. The sample includes 200,000 to 250,000 clones, around 86% seen only once; the top ten take 4.5% to 5.5%.

J is TRBJ1-2 and V is TRBV29-1; D is undetermined. The sequence came from a woman aged 65 to 85 with COVID-19, enrolled during active disease. The sequenced material came from peripheral blood. CDR3 sequence reads: CSVGEDNYTF. CDR3 nucleotide sequence: TGCAGCGTTGGAGAAGACAATTACACCTTC. Full variable domain (remainder filled in from reference TRBV29-1 and TRBJ1-2): SAVISQKPSRDICQRGTSLTIQCQVDSQVTMMFWYRQQPGQSLTLIATANQGSEATYESGFVIDKFPISRPNLTFSTLTVSNMSPEDSSIYLCSVGEDNYTFGSGTRLTVV.